The 18 T cell receptor beta chains reported below all come from one sample, sequenced in a study of shared clonotypes between healthy human individuals. Some clones are missing from TCRdb's copy, which holds only in-frame ones; the method was immunoSEQ multiplex PCR. The table lists some 2.4 million clones, approximately 93% of them singletons, with about 0.39% in the top ten. Sample: naive CD4+ T cells from PBMCs. Specified subset: CD45RA+ positively selected. All receptors come from a man aged 18 to 35 in good health. Some clones in this sample may be carry-over from other donors' samples.

The CDR3 DNA is TGTGCCACCGCGGGACAGGGGCTCTACGAGCAGTACTTC. Its protein is CATAGQGLYEQYF. This chain joins TRBV19 and TRBJ2-7, with 10 bases fitting TRBD1. The CDR3 is 13 amino acids. CDR1 and CDR2 from the germline V gene are LNHDA and SQIVND (reference sequence). V lost 10 bases, J lost 3 bases, and 6 bases stayed unmatched.

The rearrangement links TRBV4-1 to TRBJ2-3, with unresolved D. Trimming removed 2 bases from V and 2 bases from J, with 11 bases in between. CDR3 length: 15 residues. Germline V gene lookup returns CDR1 MGHRA and CDR2 YSYEKL. CDR3 protein: CASSQRREFTDTQYF. The CDR3 region has the DNA TGCGCCAGCAGCCAAAGGAGAGAGTTCACAGATACGCAGTATTTT.

The chain links TRBV5-1 to TRBJ1-3, with D maybe TRBD1 (5 bases). The CDR3 extends over 16 amino acids. Germline assignment: CDR1 SGHRS and CDR2 YFSETQ. V was trimmed by 1 base and J by 8 bases, leaving 19 bases between them. The CDR3 coding sequence is TGCGCCAGCAGCTTGTCAGGGTCCTACTTCGCGGACACCATATATTTT. Amino acid sequence: CASSLSGSYFADTIYF.

J is TRBJ2-7 and V is TRBV7-9; a weak D match, TRBD1 (5 bases). Germline V gene data show CDR1 as SEHNR and CDR2 as FQNEAQ (reference sequence). Trimming stripped 7 bases from V and 5 bases from J, with 21 bases between. CDR3 length: 15 residues. CDR3 DNA: TGTGCCAGCACCCCCAGGGTAAGGGGTGGCGACGAGCAGTACTTC. The encoded protein is CASTPRVRGGDEQYF.

This clone turned up a few times. The rearrangement links TRBV6-1 to TRBJ1-5; possibly TRBD1 for D (5 bases). CDR1 is MNHNS, CDR2 SASEGT, per germline. This CDR3 contains 12 residues. Deletions cut 7 bases from V and 11 bases from J, with 15 bases between. DNA for the CDR3: TGTGCCAGCACGGAGGGGTTCCTCGCCCAGCATTTT. It encodes CASTEGFLAQHF.

The chain joins TRBV6-1 to TRBJ2-5; D is unresolved. V shed 0 bases and J shed 0 bases, with 8 bases lying between them. The CDR3 has 15 amino acids. Germline CDR1 MNHNS, CDR2 SASEGT. CDR3 bases: TGTGCCAGCAGTGAAGCGGCAGGCGACCAAGAGACCCAGTACTTC. It specifies CASSEAAGDQETQYF.

This clone appeared a few times. The chain is built from TRBV5-1 and TRBJ2-2; D is possibly TRBD2 (6 bases). The germline gives CDR1 SGHRS, CDR2 YFSETQ. Trimming removed 3 bases at V and 1 base at J, with 13 bases between. This CDR3 spans 16 amino acids. Here the CDR3 reads CASSSIAGRNTGELFF. CDR3 sequence (DNA): TGCGCCAGCAGCTCCATCGCGGGAAGGAACACCGGGGAGCTGTTTTTT.

V is TRBV7-9 and J is TRBJ2-2; D not resolved. Trimming removed 5 bases from V and 5 bases from J, with 9 bases in between. Germline assignment: CDR1 SEHNR and CDR2 FQNEAQ (reference sequence). This CDR3 region has 13 residues. The CDR3 sequence: CASSRAATGELFF. The CDR3 coding sequence is TGTGCCAGCAGCCGGGCGGCTACCGGGGAGCTGTTTTTT.

The chain joins TRBV10-1 to TRBJ2-5; 7 bases match TRBD2. The CDR3 contains 15 residues. Unmatched junction bases numbered 18, after V lost 6 bases and J lost 11 bases. Germline V gives CDR1 WNHNN, CDR2 SYGVQD (reference sequence). The chain's CDR3 is CASSHYRGRAWEQYF. The CDR3 DNA reads as TGCGCCAGCAGCCATTACCGTGGGAGGGCCTGGGAGCAGTACTTC.

This rearrangement joins TRBV7-9 to TRBJ1-2; D might be TRBD1 (5 bases). V was cut by 1 base and J by 8 bases, with 17 bases left in between. This CDR3 has 15 amino acids. Germline V CDR1 and CDR2: SEHNR, FQNEAQ (reference sequence). Here the CDR3 DNA reads TGTGCCAGCAGCTTAGTCCCTACGCAGGGAATGGGCTACACCTTC. This gives the protein CASSLVPTQGMGYTF.

This chain links TRBV6-1 with TRBJ2-5; D not certain. The CDR3 spans 12 residues. From germline, CDR1 is MNHNS and CDR2 SASEGT. With 6 bases removed from V and 5 bases from J, the gap between germline ends came to 10 bases. In nucleotides, the CDR3 is TGTGCCAGCAGCTCGACTCGGGAGACCCAGTACTTC. Translating gives CASSSTRETQYF.

On this clone itself: Within the sample, other DNA sequences also encode this same CDR3. The chain uses TRBV7-9 and TRBJ2-5; D unresolved. V lost 1 base to trimming and J lost 5 bases, with 8 bases between them. Germline lookup yields CDR1 SEHNR and CDR2 FQNEAQ (reference sequence). This CDR3 region has 13 residues. CDR3 protein: CASSLVEGETQYF. DNA of the CDR3: TGTGCCAGCAGCTTAGTTGAAGGGGAGACCCAGTACTTC.

The chain recombines TRBV18 with TRBJ2-1; TRBD2 is a possible D gene (5 bases). This CDR3 is built from 17 residues. Between the trimmed V and J ends, which lost 6 bases and 5 bases, there was a span of 23 bases. CDR1 and CDR2 from the germline V gene are KGHSH and LQKENI. The CDR3 DNA reads TGTGCCAGCTCCCACGGGCCGGGTTCGGGGAATGACAATGAGCAGTTCTTC. Translated: CASSHGPGSGNDNEQFF.

This clone was picked up one time. This rearrangement joins TRBV30 to TRBJ2-1; no clear D gene. This CDR3 spans 14 amino acids. The V gene's germline CDR1 is GTSNPN and CDR2 SVGIG (reference sequence). V was trimmed by 3 bases and J by 0 bases, leaving 9 bases between them. CDR3 region: CAWRASGSYNEQFF. CDR3 nucleotide sequence: TGTGCCTGGAGGGCCTCGGGCTCCTACAATGAGCAGTTCTTC. Looking up the rest from reference TRBV30 and TRBJ2-1 gives the full variable domain: SQTIHQWPATLVQPVGSPLSLECTVEGTSNPNLYWYRQAAGRGLQLLFYSVGIGQISSEVPQNLSASRPQDRQFILSSKKLLLSDSGFYLCAWRASGSYNEQFFGPGTRLTVL.

V is TRBV6-5 and J is TRBJ2-1, with D possibly matching TRBD2 (6 bases). Between the trimmed V and J ends, which lost 11 bases and 7 bases, there was a span of 24 bases. This CDR3 has 15 amino acids. Germline lookup yields CDR1 MNHEY and CDR2 SVGAGI. The CDR3 DNA follows: TGTGCCGTATTTTCCCGGGCCCTAGCGCGGAATGAGCAGTTCTTC. Encoded protein: CAVFSRALARNEQFF.

With regard to this clone: This sample includes further DNA sequences coding for the same CDR3. The chain links TRBV5-1 to TRBJ2-7, with TRBD2 matching over 13 bases. CDR3 length: 17 amino acids. J was trimmed by 0 bases and V by 0 bases; bases with no gene match: 3. CDR1 and CDR2 from the germline V gene are SGHRS and YFSETQ. DNA for the CDR3: TGCGCCAGCAGCTTGGGACTAGCGGGAGGATCCTCCTACGAGCAGTACTTC. Its translation is CASSLGLAGGSSYEQYF.

The genes are TRBV30 and TRBJ1-5; D gene ambiguous. Trimming removed 0 bases from V and 2 bases from J, with 14 bases in between. The CDR3 is made up of 16 amino acids. CDR1 is GTSNPN, CDR2 SVGIG, per germline (reference sequence). CDR3 sequence reads: CAWSVHFGRGNQPQHF. The CDR3 DNA is TGTGCCTGGAGTGTACATTTCGGCCGAGGCAATCAGCCCCAGCATTTT.

This chain connects TRBV7-7 to TRBJ2-1; 11 nucleotides agree with TRBD1. V lost 5 bases and J lost 10; bases outside the gene matches: 7. The CDR3 is 14 residues long. Germline V gene sequence: CDR1 SSHAT, CDR2 FNYEAQ (reference sequence). CDR3 sequence: CASSRGQGAQEQFF. The CDR3 DNA reads as TGTGCCAGCAGCCGAGGACAGGGGGCGCAGGAGCAGTTCTTC.